This record covers a single T cell receptor (beta chain). At least ten counts were recorded for this clonotype. The antigen this receptor binds is unknown. Base qualities are not recorded, but no much larger clone differs from it by a single base. These data are taken from a study of regulatory T cells in long-lasting Graves disease (dated by TCRdb to the early 2020s). The study in broad terms: Antithyroid drugs had been taken for less than 3 months by newly diagnosed Graves' disease patients. Patients with persistent Graves' disease were compared with patients with newly diagnosed Graves' disease using TCR sequencing and RNA sequencing of peripheral blood. A total of around 35 samples underwent TCR sequencing, from about 13 patients with persistent Graves' disease and 20 or so patients with newly diagnosed Graves' disease. The study was registered as a clinical trial and conducted in China.

Broad study findings and their caveats: The small sample size was acknowledged by the authors as a limitation that may reduce accuracy. Peripheral blood alone was examined, since thyroid tissue, which constituted the primary lesion, could not be accessed. More public clonotypes were shared among persistent patients (roughly 3,000) than among newly diagnosed patients (more than 950). Sequencing and analysis were limited to the TCR beta chain. Lower TCR Shannon entropy and fewer highly expanded clones were observed in persistent Graves' disease patients than in newly diagnosed patients, which suggested clonal expansion.

Receptors were amplified or captured by multiplex PCR. Instrument on record: Illumina HiSeq 4000. CDR3 regions were amplified by Arm-PCR with iRepertoire HTBI primers to construct TCR beta libraries. Before sequencing, the PCR products underwent gel purification. The source study handled its data this way. Gene usage analysis of CDR3 amino acid clonotypes relied on the approximately 60 TRBV and around 13 TRBJ segments identified across samples. COPE and FqMerger were used to merge the filtered high-quality paired reads into contigs. Contigs were aligned with BLAST to IMGT TRBV, TRBD and TRBJ reference genes, and CDR3 was defined per IMGT. Highly expanded clones were defined as clonotypes with a frequency above 0.1%. Shannon entropy was used to measure repertoire diversity, and the Gini coefficient was used to measure V-J evenness. Clonotypes shared by more than one individual were considered public. In-frame beta chains were kept once TCRdb had trimmed the public reads at Q25 with fastp and called clones with MiXCR. Rows with one shared CDR3 protein collapse into an entry with the most common genes and DNA. Here the V and J calls rest on TCRdb's processing, not on the authors' analysis. The sample profile shows 550,000 or so distinct CDR3 sequences; around 12% of them were found once. The ten largest clones add up to roughly 8.9% of the sample.

Sample time point, as interpreted from the label and publication: newly diagnosed GD, antithyroid drugs for less than 3 months. RNA was extracted from PBMCs in TRIzol for both TCR sequencing and RNA sequencing. Graves' disease was diagnosed according to American Thyroid Association guidelines. Patients for the study were recruited at an endocrinology department in Xi'an, China. Each patient gave approximately 9 milliliters of peripheral blood, collected in an EDTA anticoagulant tube. Ficoll Paque Plus density gradient separation was used to isolate PBMCs, and no additional T cell sorting was done. An Agilent 2100 Bioanalyzer and agarose gel were used to check RNA quality, while a NanoDrop 2000 measured RNA concentration. These data also formed part of another study, on T cells in Graves' hyperthyroidism and ophthalmopathy. The second study also describes: Stable Graves' hyperthyroidism was defined as no progression to ophthalmopathy during 18 months of follow-up. Hyperthyroidism patients were newly diagnosed, with disease duration under 2 months, and aged 18 to 65 years. The study excluded patients with uncontrolled infections, other autoimmune diseases, pregnancy or lactation. Diagnoses relied on clinical symptoms, serum thyroxine and TRAb, thyroid ultrasound and orbital computed tomography. For the first round of RT-PCR on the TCR CDR3, the HTBI primer set was used together with the Qiagen OneStep RT-PCR kit. Blood samples also contained most of the expanded thyroid clonotypes (frequency above 0.001), which suggests that blood repertoires may reflect thyroid immune responses. Ophthalmopathy was separated from stable hyperthyroidism by a 13 V-J signature model, with 85% to 90% sensitivity and about 81% specificity obtained in cross-validation and 80%/75% obtained in testing. In validation, progression to ophthalmopathy was predicted by the model with approximately 67% sensitivity and 72% to 80% specificity, a median of 6.5 months before onset. To identify distinguishing TCR V-J signatures, a discovery cohort of around 100 patients was used, comprising 43 with Graves' ophthalmopathy and around 57 with stable Graves' hyperthyroidism. Prospective prediction of ophthalmopathy was tested in an independent validation cohort consisting of fewer than 20 hyperthyroidism patients and approximately 16 patients who later progressed to ophthalmopathy. The approximately 95 discovery patients were divided at random into training and test sets in a 7:3 ratio. Thyroid tissue and blood T-cell repertoires from about 6 Graves' hyperthyroidism patients were also compared in the study. After blood sampling, hyperthyroidism patients were treated with methimazole at a starting dose of 30 mg daily, and ophthalmopathy patients were treated with high-dose intravenous methylprednisolone. The libraries were constructed in a second round of multiplex PCR and then size-selected and purified. Paired-end sequencing of the libraries was performed with 100 bp reads on an Illumina HiSeq2000. SOAPnuke was used to process the raw data, throwing out any read that contained adapters or uncalled bases, had a mean Phred below 15, or lacked an exact constant-primer or identifier match. High-quality paired reads were merged using COPE v1.2.5, and each unique nucleotide sequence was defined as a clonotype. MiTCR v1.1 was used to align the clonotypes against IMGT TRBV, TRBD and TRBJ reference segments. The analysis included only V-J combinations with a frequency above 0.0001, which together covered 99% to 99.2% of the repertoires. The TCS score was defined as the ratio of F50 (clonal expansion) to E x V (chaos), calculated using BLOSUM62-based TCRdist between CDR3 peptides within each V-J. Welch's t-statistics and random forest reduced some 510 V-J features to roughly 13, which were used in a naive Bayes classifier (R e1071). Sample size was not statistically predetermined, and blinding of investigators to group allocation was not performed. The paper describes TCR Vbeta CDR3 sequencing of around 130 peripheral blood samples, made up of 43 ophthalmopathy patients, 70 to 80 hyperthyroidism patients and some 17 progressor patients.

The sequencing here drew on peripheral blood mononuclear cells (PBMCs), taken at new diagnosis, from a patient treated with antithyroid drugs. The origin of this receptor is a woman younger than 45 with Graves disease. Donor details come from another sample of the same person, matched by shared clones.

The CDR3 protein sequence reads: CASSAAPQVQPQHF. The DNA reads as follows: TGTGCCAGCAGTGCCGCCCCACAGGTACAGCCCCAGCATTTT. The rearrangement combines TRBV12-3 or TRBV12-4 with TRBJ1-5; TRBD1 is possibly the D segment (5 matching bases). Between the V and J ends, shortened by 5 bases and 7 bases respectively, the junction contains 15 bases. From cysteine to phenylalanine, the CDR3 is 14 amino acids long. The DNA shown is the 42-base CDR3, in frame from base 1.